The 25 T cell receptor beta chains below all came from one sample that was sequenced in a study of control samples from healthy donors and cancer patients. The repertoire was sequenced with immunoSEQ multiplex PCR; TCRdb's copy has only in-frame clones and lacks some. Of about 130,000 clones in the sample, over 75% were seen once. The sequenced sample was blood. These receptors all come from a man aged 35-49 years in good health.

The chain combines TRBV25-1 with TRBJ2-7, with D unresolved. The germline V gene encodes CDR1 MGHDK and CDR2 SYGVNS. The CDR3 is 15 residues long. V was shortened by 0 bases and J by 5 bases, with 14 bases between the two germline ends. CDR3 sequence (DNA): TGTGCCAGCAGTGAATATAATTCAGCTGCTAACGAGCAGTACTTC. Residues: CASSEYNSAANEQYF.

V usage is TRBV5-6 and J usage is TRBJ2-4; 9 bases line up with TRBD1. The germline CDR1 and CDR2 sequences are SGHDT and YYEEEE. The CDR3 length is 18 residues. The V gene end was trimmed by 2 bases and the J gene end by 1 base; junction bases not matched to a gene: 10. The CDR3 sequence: CASSFRDRVFDAKNIQYF. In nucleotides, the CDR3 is TGTGCCAGCAGCTTCCGGGACAGGGTATTTGATGCCAAAAACATTCAGTACTTC.

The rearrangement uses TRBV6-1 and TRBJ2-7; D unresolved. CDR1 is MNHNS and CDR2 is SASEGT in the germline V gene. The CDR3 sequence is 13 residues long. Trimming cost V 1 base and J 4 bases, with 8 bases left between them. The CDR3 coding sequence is TGTGCCAGCAGTGAAGGGGGATGGTACGAGCAGTACTTC. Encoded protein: CASSEGGWYEQYF.

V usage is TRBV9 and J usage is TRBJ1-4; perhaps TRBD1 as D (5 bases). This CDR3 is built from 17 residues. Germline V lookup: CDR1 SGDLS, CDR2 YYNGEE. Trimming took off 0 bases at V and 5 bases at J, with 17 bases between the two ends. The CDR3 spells CASSVVGTQSLNEKLFF. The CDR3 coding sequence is TGTGCCAGCAGCGTAGTGGGGACCCAAAGCCTGAATGAAAAACTGTTTTTT.

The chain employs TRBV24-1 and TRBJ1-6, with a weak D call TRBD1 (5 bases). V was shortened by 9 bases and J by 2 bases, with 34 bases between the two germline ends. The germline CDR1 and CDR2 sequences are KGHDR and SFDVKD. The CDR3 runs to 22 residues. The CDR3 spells CATPNHPLPGGTALAYNSPLHF. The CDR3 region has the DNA TGTGCCACCCCTAACCACCCACTCCCTGGGGGGACGGCCTTAGCCTATAATTCACCCCTCCACTTT.

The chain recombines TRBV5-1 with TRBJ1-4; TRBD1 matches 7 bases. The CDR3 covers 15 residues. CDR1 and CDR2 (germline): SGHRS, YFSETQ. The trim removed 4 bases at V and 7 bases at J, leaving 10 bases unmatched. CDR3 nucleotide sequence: TGCGCCAGCAGCGAAAACAGGGGAGGACCTGAAAAACTGTTTTTT. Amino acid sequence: CASSENRGGPEKLFF.

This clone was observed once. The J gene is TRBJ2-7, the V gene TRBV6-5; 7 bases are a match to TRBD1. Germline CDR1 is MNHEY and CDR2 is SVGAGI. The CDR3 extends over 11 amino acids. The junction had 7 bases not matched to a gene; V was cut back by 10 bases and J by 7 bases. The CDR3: CATTGVKEQYF. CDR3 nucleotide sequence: TGTGCCACAACAGGGGTTAAGGAGCAGTACTTC.

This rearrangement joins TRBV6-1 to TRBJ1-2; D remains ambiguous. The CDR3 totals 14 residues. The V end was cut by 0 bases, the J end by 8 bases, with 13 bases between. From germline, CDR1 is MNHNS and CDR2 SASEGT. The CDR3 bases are TGTGCCAGCAGTGAAGCGCGACGGCGATCCGGCTACACCTTC. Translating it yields CASSEARRRSGYTF.

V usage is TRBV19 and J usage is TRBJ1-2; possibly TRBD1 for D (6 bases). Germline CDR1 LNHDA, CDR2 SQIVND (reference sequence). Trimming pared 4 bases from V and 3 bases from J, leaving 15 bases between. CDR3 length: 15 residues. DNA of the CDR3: TGTGCCAGTAGTAGGGTTACAGGGCGGGACTATGGCTACACCTTC. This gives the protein CASSRVTGRDYGYTF.

The chain's CDR3 is CASSVAVDTQYF. The CDR3 DNA reads as TGTGCCAGCAGCGTAGCGGTAGATACGCAGTATTTT. The chain has TRBV9 and TRBJ2-3, with D hard to call. Trimming removed 0 bases at V and 5 bases at J, with 4 bases between. The CDR3 extends over 12 amino acids. Germline V CDR1 and CDR2: SGDLS, YYNGEE.

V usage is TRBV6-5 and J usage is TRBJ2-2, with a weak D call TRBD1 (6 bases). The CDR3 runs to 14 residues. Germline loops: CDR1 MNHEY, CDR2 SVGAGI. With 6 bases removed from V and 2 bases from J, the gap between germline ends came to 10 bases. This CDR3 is CASRGALNTGELFF. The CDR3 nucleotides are TGTGCCAGCAGGGGGGCTCTTAACACCGGGGAGCTGTTTTTT.

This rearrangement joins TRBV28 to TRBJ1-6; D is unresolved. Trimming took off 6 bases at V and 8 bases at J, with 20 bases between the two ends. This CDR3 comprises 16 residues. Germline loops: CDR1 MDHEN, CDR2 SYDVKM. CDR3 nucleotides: TGTGCCAGCAGCCCCTACACCCACAGTAGGGATTCACCCCTCCACTTT. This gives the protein CASSPYTHSRDSPLHF.

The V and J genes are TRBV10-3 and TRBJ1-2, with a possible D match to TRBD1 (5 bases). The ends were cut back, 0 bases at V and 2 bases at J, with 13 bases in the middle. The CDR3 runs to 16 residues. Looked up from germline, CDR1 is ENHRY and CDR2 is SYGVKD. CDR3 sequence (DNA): TGTGCCATCAGTGAGTCGGAAAGGGGTCCCAACTATGGCTACACCTTC. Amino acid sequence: CAISESERGPNYGYTF.

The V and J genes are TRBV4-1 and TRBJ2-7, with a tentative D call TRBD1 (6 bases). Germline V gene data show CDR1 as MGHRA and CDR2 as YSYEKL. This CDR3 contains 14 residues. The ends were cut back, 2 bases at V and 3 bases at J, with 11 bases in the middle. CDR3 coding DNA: TGCGCCAGCAGCCAATTCACAGGGCACTACGAGCAGTACTTC. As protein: CASSQFTGHYEQYF.

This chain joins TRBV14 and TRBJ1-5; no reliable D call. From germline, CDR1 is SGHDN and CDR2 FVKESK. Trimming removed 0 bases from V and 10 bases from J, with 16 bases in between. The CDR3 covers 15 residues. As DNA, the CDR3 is TGTGCCAGCAGCCAAGATTCACTGAACGTTTTTCCCCAGCATTTT. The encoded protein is CASSQDSLNVFPQHF.

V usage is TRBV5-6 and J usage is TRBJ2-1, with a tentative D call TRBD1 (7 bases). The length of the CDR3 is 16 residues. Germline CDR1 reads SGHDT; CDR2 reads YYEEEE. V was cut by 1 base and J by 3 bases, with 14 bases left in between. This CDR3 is CASSLSAGQIYNEQFF. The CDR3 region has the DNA TGTGCCAGCAGCTTGTCGGCGGGACAGATCTACAATGAGCAGTTCTTC.

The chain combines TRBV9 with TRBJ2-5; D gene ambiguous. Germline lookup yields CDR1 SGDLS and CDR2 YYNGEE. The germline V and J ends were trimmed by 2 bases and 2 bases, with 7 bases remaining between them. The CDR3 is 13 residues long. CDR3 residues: CASSVHDQETQYF. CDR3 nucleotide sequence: TGTGCCAGCAGCGTTCACGATCAAGAGACCCAGTACTTC. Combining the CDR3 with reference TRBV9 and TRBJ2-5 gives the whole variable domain DSGVTQTPKHLITATGQRVTLRCSPRSGDLSVYWYQQSLDQGLQFLIQYYNGEERAKGNILERFSAQQFPDLHSELNLSSLELGDSALYFCASSVHDQETQYFGPGTRLLVL.

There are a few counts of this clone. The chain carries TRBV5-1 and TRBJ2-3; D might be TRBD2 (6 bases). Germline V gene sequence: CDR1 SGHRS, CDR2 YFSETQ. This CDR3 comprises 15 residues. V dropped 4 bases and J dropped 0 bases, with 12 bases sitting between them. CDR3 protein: CASSTGLTSTDTQYF. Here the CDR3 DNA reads TGCGCCAGCAGCACCGGACTAACTAGCACAGATACGCAGTATTTT.

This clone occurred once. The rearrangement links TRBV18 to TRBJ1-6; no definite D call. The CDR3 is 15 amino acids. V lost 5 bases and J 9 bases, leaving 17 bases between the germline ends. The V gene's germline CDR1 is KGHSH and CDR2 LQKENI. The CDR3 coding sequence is TGTGCCAGCTCAAACCCGGTGACAATAACTTCACCCCTCCACTTT. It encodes CASSNPVTITSPLHF.

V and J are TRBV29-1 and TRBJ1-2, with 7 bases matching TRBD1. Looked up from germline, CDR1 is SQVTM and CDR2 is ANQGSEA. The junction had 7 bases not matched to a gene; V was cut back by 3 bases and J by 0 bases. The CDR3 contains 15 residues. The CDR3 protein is CSVEGDRVTNYGYTF. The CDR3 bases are TGCAGCGTTGAGGGAGACAGGGTTACTAACTATGGCTACACCTTC.

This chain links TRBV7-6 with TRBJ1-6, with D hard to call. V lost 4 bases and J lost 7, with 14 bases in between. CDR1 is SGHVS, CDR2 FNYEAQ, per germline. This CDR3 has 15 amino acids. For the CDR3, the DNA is TGTGCCAGCAGCTCCGCTCTGGGAGGGAATTCACCCCTCCACTTT. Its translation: CASSSALGGNSPLHF.

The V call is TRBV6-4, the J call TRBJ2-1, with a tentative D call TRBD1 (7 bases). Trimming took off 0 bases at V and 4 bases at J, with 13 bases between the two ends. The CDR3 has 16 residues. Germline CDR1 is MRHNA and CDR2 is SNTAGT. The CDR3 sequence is CASSDSSQGGYNEQFF. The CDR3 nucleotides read TGTGCCAGCAGTGACTCGAGTCAGGGGGGTTACAATGAGCAGTTCTTC.

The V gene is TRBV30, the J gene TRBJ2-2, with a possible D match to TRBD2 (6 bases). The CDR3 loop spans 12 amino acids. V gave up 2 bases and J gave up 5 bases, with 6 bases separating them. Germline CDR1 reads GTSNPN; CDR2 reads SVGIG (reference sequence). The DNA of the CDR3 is TGTGCCTGGAGTCGGGGGACCGGGGAGCTGTTTTTT. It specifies CAWSRGTGELFF.

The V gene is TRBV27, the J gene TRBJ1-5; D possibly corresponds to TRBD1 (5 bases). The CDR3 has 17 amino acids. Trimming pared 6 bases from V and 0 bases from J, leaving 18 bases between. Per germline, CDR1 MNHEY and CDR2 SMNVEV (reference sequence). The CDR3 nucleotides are TGTGCCAGCAGCACCCTGACAGCGATATATAGCAATCAGCCCCAGCATTTT. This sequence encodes CASSTLTAIYSNQPQHF.

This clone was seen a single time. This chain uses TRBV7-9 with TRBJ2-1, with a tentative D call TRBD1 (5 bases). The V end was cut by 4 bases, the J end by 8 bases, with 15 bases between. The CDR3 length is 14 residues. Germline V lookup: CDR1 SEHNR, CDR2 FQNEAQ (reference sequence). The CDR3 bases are TGTGCCAGCAGCTCCTGGGGCTATGGCGATGAGCAGTTCTTC. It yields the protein CASSSWGYGDEQFF.